This T cell receptor (beta chain) was found in a study of T cells in Graves' hyperthyroidism and ophthalmopathy. V dropped 4 bases and J dropped 8; count of bases not matched to a gene: 17. CDR1 MNHEY and CDR2 SVGEGT come from the germline V gene. The CDR3 sequence is 17 residues long. Study results and caveats: The blood repertoire included most of the expanded thyroid clonotypes above 0.001.

This clonotype was found a few times. Its cognate antigen is unknown. Exclusion followed for patients with uncontrolled infection, other autoimmune disease, pregnancy or lactation. Researchers amplified the TCR beta CDR3 regions from RNA transcripts. Researchers ran a first-round RT-PCR on the TCR CDR3 using the HTBI primer set. TCRdb recomputed calls from the multiplex PCR reads with MiXCR, one row per CDR3 protein. The table records 500,000 to 650,000 distinct CDR3 sequences, about 15% of them present only once. The chain is built from TRBV6-2 or TRBV6-3 and TRBJ2-1; 7 bases are shared with TRBD2. The sequence came from a woman in her late teens or twenties with Graves' ophthalmopathy. The sequenced sample consisted of blood. The CDR3 region is CASSFPPSGLEGDEQFF. The CDR3 nucleotides read TGTGCCAGCAGTTTTCCTCCTAGCGGCCTAGAGGGCGATGAGCAGTTCTTC.